The clone carrying this T cell receptor (beta chain) was seen just once. The antigen is not known. Stable hyperthyroidism denotes an absence of ophthalmopathy throughout 18 months of follow-up. The PBMCs were taken from approximately 9 ml of fresh peripheral blood. TCR beta CDR3 regions were amplified from RNA transcripts. HTBI primers served in a first-round RT-PCR, which a second-round multiplex PCR followed. In TCRdb, the multiplex PCR reads were re-called with MiXCR into one record per CDR3 protein. The sample includes more than 300,000 distinct CDR3 sequences, less than 20% of them seen just once. The sample originates from a study of Graves' ophthalmopathy and Graves' hyperthyroidism. General study points: Most thyroid clonotypes expanded beyond 0.001 frequency were also found in blood.

Germline-derived CDR1 and CDR2 are MNHNS and SASEGT. The CDR3 runs to 15 residues. V was cut by 5 bases and J by 5 bases, with 15 bases left in between. The chain carries TRBV6-1 and TRBJ2-2, with a tentative D call TRBD2 (6 bases). This sequence was found in a woman aged 18-29 years with stable Graves' hyperthyroidism. Sequences were obtained from peripheral blood. CDR3 protein: CASSSPPGETGELFF. CDR3 DNA sequence: TGTGCCAGCAGTAGCCCCCCGGGGGAAACCGGGGAGCTGTTTTTT.